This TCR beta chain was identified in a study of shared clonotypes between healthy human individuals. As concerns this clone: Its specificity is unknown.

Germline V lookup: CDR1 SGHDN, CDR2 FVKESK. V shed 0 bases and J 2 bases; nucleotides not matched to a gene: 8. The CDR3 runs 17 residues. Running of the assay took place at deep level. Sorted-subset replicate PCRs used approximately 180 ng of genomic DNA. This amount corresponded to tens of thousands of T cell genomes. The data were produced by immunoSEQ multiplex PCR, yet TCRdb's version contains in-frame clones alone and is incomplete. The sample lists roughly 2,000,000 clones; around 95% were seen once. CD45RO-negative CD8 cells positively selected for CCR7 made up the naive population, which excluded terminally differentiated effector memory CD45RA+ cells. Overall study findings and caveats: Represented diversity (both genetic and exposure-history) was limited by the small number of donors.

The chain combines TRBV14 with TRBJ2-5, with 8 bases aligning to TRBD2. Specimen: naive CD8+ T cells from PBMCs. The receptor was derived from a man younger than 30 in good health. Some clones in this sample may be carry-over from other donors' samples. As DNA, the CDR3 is TGTGCCAGCAGCCAAGATTCGGGGGGGCAGCTTCAAGAGACCCAGTACTTC. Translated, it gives CASSQDSGGQLQETQYF.